The 29 T cell receptor beta chains given below trace back to one sample, sequenced in a study of vaccination effects on CD4 cells after COVID-19. Some clones are missing from TCRdb's copy, which holds only in-frame ones; the method was immunoSEQ multiplex PCR. The sample yields 30,000 to 35,000 clones, roughly four fifths seen once. For these TCRs, the target antigens are not known. Sequencing was preceded by expansion of antigen-specific CD4+ T cells with viral peptide pools in the ViraFEST assay. After less than 11 days in culture, the CD4+ T cells were isolated. All study participants received two doses of BNT162b2 or mRNA-1273 vaccine. The material was CD4+ T cells from PBMCs cultured with HCoV-NL63 spike peptides, obtained after COVID-19 vaccination. These receptors came from a human donor who received a COVID-19 vaccine. Some clones in this sample may be carry-over from other donors' samples.

The V and J genes are TRBV11-1 and TRBJ1-2; 9 bases are shared with TRBD1. CDR3 length equals 15 residues. CDR1 is SGHAT and CDR2 is FQDESV in the germline V gene (reference sequence). Trimming took 3 bases from V and 4 from J; bases not matched to a gene: 6. The CDR3 loop reads CASSLARDRAYGYTF. CDR3 nucleotide sequence: TGTGCCAGCAGCTTGGCCCGGGACAGGGCCTATGGCTACACCTTC.

This sequence joins TRBV5-1 and TRBJ2-3, with TRBD1 as a possible D gene (5 bases). Trimming removed 0 bases from V and 4 bases from J, with 9 bases in between. The V gene's germline CDR1 is SGHRS and CDR2 YFSETQ. CDR3 length: 14 residues. DNA of the CDR3: TGCGCCAGCAGCTTGGGTTCAGGGCCAGATACGCAGTATTTT. It specifies CASSLGSGPDTQYF.

This rearrangement joins TRBV5-1 to TRBJ1-1; the D gene is possibly TRBD1 (6 bases). CDR1 SGHRS and CDR2 YFSETQ come from the germline V gene. The CDR3 has 15 residues. V shed 0 bases and J shed 5 bases, with 14 bases lying between them. CDR3 amino acids: CASSLVVGGRTEAFF. The DNA for the CDR3 is TGCGCCAGCAGCTTGGTGGTAGGGGGGAGGACTGAAGCTTTCTTT.

This CDR3 reads CASSKALGAGVFNQPQHF. CDR3 DNA sequence: TGTGCCAGCAGCAAAGCTCTAGGCGCCGGGGTTTTCAATCAGCCCCAGCATTTT. The genes are TRBV21-1 and TRBJ1-5. TRBV21-1 is a documented pseudogene. The CDR3 consists of 18 residues.

J is TRBJ1-5 and V is TRBV6-5; 9 positions match TRBD1. Germline V gene sequence: CDR1 MNHEY, CDR2 SVGAGI. The CDR3 is made up of 14 amino acids. V shed 4 bases, J shed 4 bases, and the junction held 2 bases outside the gene matches. The CDR3 sequence: CASSSGTGNQPQHF. CDR3 DNA sequence: TGTGCCAGCAGTTCCGGGACAGGGAATCAGCCCCAGCATTTT.

V usage is TRBV30 and J usage is TRBJ1-2, with D perhaps TRBD1 (6 bases). CDR3 length: 12 residues. Germline CDR1 and CDR2: GTSNPN and SVGIG (reference sequence). The germline V and J ends were trimmed by 8 bases and 1 base, with 11 bases remaining between them. The CDR3 protein is CAGGRYNYGYTF. In DNA form, the CDR3 reads TGTGCCGGGGGGCGGTATAACTATGGCTACACCTTC.

This sequence joins TRBV5-1 and TRBJ1-3; D is undetermined. V was clipped by 2 bases and J by 0 bases, with 12 bases between them. Germline-derived CDR1 and CDR2 are SGHRS and YFSETQ. The CDR3 contains 16 residues. CDR3 nucleotide sequence: TGCGCCAGCAGCTTCACACCGGACGGCTCTGGAAACACCATATATTTT. Its protein is CASSFTPDGSGNTIYF. The variable domain in full, completed from reference TRBV5-1 and TRBJ1-3, reads KAGVTQTPRYLIKTRGQQVTLSCSPISGHRSVSWYQQTPGQGLQFLFEYFSETQRNKGNFPGRFSGRQFSNSRSEMNVSTLELGDSALYLCASSFTPDGSGNTIYFGEGSWLTVV.

This chain joins TRBV28 and TRBJ1-5; D is ambiguous. From germline, CDR1 is MDHEN and CDR2 SYDVKM. This CDR3 contains 15 residues. Trimming took 3 bases from V and 0 from J, leaving 9 bases between them. CDR3 nucleotide sequence: TGTGCCAGCAGTTTCGAAGGACGTAGCAATCAGCCCCAGCATTTT. Its translation: CASSFEGRSNQPQHF.

The chain recombines TRBV5-1 with TRBJ2-5; the match to TRBD2 covers 8 bases. The CDR3 has 14 amino acids. V gave up 2 bases and J gave up 4 bases; unmatched junction bases: 4. Germline lookup yields CDR1 SGHRS and CDR2 YFSETQ. The CDR3 loop is CASSFTAGGETQYF. The CDR3, as DNA: TGCGCCAGCAGCTTTACGGCGGGGGGAGAGACCCAGTACTTC.

The rearrangement uses TRBV19 and TRBJ1-5; 7 bases match TRBD1. CDR3 length: 16 residues. The J segment lost 1 base and the V segment lost 4 bases, leaving 7 bases of the junction unmatched. The germline V gene encodes CDR1 LNHDA and CDR2 SQIVND (reference sequence). For the CDR3, the DNA is TGTGCCAGTAGTACATACGGGACAGCCAGCAATCAGCCCCAGCATTTT. This gives the protein CASSTYGTASNQPQHF.

The CDR3 nucleotides read TGTGCCAGCAGTGACTCGTCGGGTGAAAAACTGTTTTTT. It yields the protein CASSDSSGEKLFF. The chain links TRBV6-4 to TRBJ1-4; D gene unclear. V lost 0 bases and J lost 7, with 6 bases in between. The CDR3 totals 13 residues. CDR1 MRHNA and CDR2 SNTAGT come from the germline V gene.

The J gene is TRBJ1-3, the V gene TRBV7-8; TRBD1 is a possible D gene (5 bases). Trimming cost V 2 bases and J 5 bases, with 10 bases left between them. The CDR3 runs 14 residues. Germline V gene lookup returns CDR1 SGHVS and CDR2 FQNEAQ. CDR3: CASSLNQGRNTIYF. The CDR3 DNA is TGTGCCAGCAGCTTAAACCAGGGAAGAAACACCATATATTTT. The full variable domain, rest sourced from reference TRBV7-8 and TRBJ1-3, is GAGVSQSPRYKVAKRGQDVALRCDPISGHVSLFWYQQALGQGPEFLTYFQNEAQLDKSGLPSDRFFAERPEGSVSTLKIQRTQQEDSAVYLCASSLNQGRNTIYFGEGSWLTVV.

The chain couples TRBV7-2 to TRBJ2-3; D gene unclear. This CDR3 has 14 amino acids. Trimming shortened V by 5 bases and J by 0 bases, and 9 bases separated the two germline ends. In germline, CDR1 is SGHTA, CDR2 FQGNSA. CDR3 sequence (DNA): TGTGCCAGCAGCACCTACTTAAGCACAGATACGCAGTATTTT. Translating gives CASSTYLSTDTQYF.

The chain carries TRBV3-1 (or the pseudogene TRBV3-2) and TRBJ1-4; D is uncertain. Germline V gene data show CDR1 as LGHDT and CDR2 as YNNKEL (reference sequence). The CDR3 is 15 amino acids. V was pared by 3 bases and J by 8 bases, with 16 bases between. CDR3 loop: CASSQWTREGEKLFF. Here the CDR3 DNA reads TGTGCCAGCAGCCAGTGGACCCGGGAAGGGGAAAAACTGTTTTTT.

V is TRBV5-3 and J is TRBJ1-2; perhaps TRBD1 as D (5 bases). TRBV5-3 has ORF status, its function being uncertain. V gave up 6 bases and J gave up 0 bases, with 12 bases separating them. The CDR3 covers 14 residues. CDR3 residues: CARKGPAANYGYTF. The CDR3 region has the DNA TGTGCCAGAAAGGGGCCAGCAGCTAACTATGGCTACACCTTC.

The V gene is TRBV7-2, the J gene TRBJ2-7; D remains ambiguous. Trimming pared 5 bases from V and 7 bases from J, leaving 15 bases between. Germline CDR1 SGHTA, CDR2 FQGNSA. This CDR3 comprises 13 residues. The CDR3 sequence is CASSPQVLEEQYV. The CDR3 region has the DNA TGTGCCAGCAGCCCCCAGGTCCTAGAGGAGCAGTACGTC.

The gene calls are TRBV5-8 and TRBJ1-5; D call uncertain. The germline gives CDR1 SGHTS, CDR2 YDEGEE. This CDR3 has 14 amino acids. V was pared by 0 bases and J by 6 bases, with 10 bases between. CDR3 region: CASSLGPPGQPQHF. The CDR3 DNA follows: TGTGCCAGCAGCTTGGGGCCACCGGGTCAGCCCCAGCATTTT.

A single count supports this clone. The V gene is TRBV15, the J gene TRBJ2-1, with D perhaps TRBD2 (6 bases). The CDR3 totals 15 residues. CDR1 and CDR2 (germline): LNHNV, YYDKDF (reference sequence). The germline V and J ends were trimmed by 3 bases and 3 bases, with 12 bases remaining between them. The CDR3 DNA is TGTGCCACCAGCAGGGGGGGTGAAGGCTACAATGAGCAGTTCTTC. Its translation is CATSRGGEGYNEQFF.

V is TRBV5-1 and J is TRBJ1-5; no definite D call. Trimming took off 2 bases at V and 0 bases at J, with 3 bases between the two ends. The CDR3 runs 13 residues. Germline V lookup: CDR1 SGHRS, CDR2 YFSETQ. The DNA for the CDR3 is TGCGCCAGCAGCTTCGATAGCAATCAGCCCCAGCATTTT. Its protein product is CASSFDSNQPQHF.

This clone was recorded only once. This chain joins TRBV29-1 and TRBJ2-5, with D tentatively TRBD2 (7 bases). CDR3 length: 14 residues. The germline V and J ends were trimmed by 7 bases and 5 bases, with 20 bases remaining between them. From germline, CDR1 is SQVTM and CDR2 ANQGSEA. The DNA of the CDR3 is TGCAGCGCCGACCTCGGGGGGCAGGTGGAGACCCAGTACTTC. It encodes CSADLGGQVETQYF.

This clone was picked up a small number of times. The chain uses TRBV11-3 and TRBJ2-5; 7 bases map to TRBD2. The germline gives CDR1 SGHNT, CDR2 YENEEA. The CDR3 length is 17 residues. The ends lost 0 bases at V and 0 bases at J; junction bases unmatched: 7. The CDR3 nucleotides are TGTGCCAGCAGCTTAGAGTCCTGGCGGGGGTACCAAGAGACCCAGTACTTC. The encoded protein is CASSLESWRGYQETQYF.

This chain joins TRBV28 and TRBJ1-5; D remains unclear. V lost 5 bases and J lost 8, with 13 bases in between. The CDR3 totals 13 residues. The germline V gene encodes CDR1 MDHEN and CDR2 SYDVKM. The CDR3 region is CASSGISTEPQHF. CDR3 coding DNA: TGTGCCAGCAGTGGGATCAGCACAGAGCCCCAGCATTTT.

This clone was observed a handful of times. The CDR3 sequence is CASGNFGWDYGYTF. As DNA, the CDR3 is TGTGCCAGCGGAAACTTCGGGTGGGACTATGGCTACACCTTC. V usage is TRBV5-4 and J usage is TRBJ1-2, with D hard to call. There are 14 residues in the CDR3. Between the trimmed V and J ends, which lost 7 bases and 3 bases, there was a span of 16 bases. Germline CDR1 is SGHNT and CDR2 is YYREEE (reference sequence).

This clone was seen a single time. J is TRBJ1-5 and V is TRBV28; 10 positions agree with TRBD1. V was clipped by 9 bases and J by 6 bases; unmatched bases: 5. Per the germline V gene, CDR1 is MDHEN and CDR2 is SYDVKM. This CDR3 comprises 13 residues. In DNA form, the CDR3 reads TGTGCCAGTAAGACAGGGGGCAGTCAGCCCCAGCATTTT. Its protein product is CASKTGGSQPQHF. Drawing the rest from reference TRBV28 and TRBJ1-5, the complete variable domain is DVKVTQSSRYLVKRTGEKVFLECVQDMDHENMFWYRQDPGLGLRLIYFSYDVKMKEKGDIPEGYSVSREKKERFSLILESASTNQTSMYLCASKTGGSQPQHFGDGTRLSIL.

This chain connects TRBV25-1 to TRBJ2-5, with TRBD2 identical over 9 bases. With V trimmed by 4 bases and J by 9 bases, 18 bases remained unmatched. Germline CDR1 MGHDK, CDR2 SYGVNS. This CDR3 contains 17 residues. CDR3 nucleotide sequence: TGTGCCAGCAGTGGTACAGGGCCACTAGCGGGTGGAAGTCCCCAGTACTTC. This codes for CASSGTGPLAGGSPQYF. Full variable domain (rest looked up from reference TRBV25-1 and TRBJ2-5): EADIYQTPRYLVIGTGKKITLECSQTMGHDKMYWYQQDPGMELHLIHYSYGVNSTEKGDLSSESTVSRIRTEHFPLTLESARPSHTSQYLCASSGTGPLAGGSPQYFGPGTRLLVL.

The chain links TRBV19 to TRBJ2-1; a weak D match, TRBD1 (6 bases). In germline, CDR1 is LNHDA, CDR2 SQIVND (reference sequence). V dropped 3 bases and J dropped 8 bases, with 14 bases sitting between them. This CDR3 has 14 amino acids. The CDR3 here is CASSITRGLDEQFF. CDR3 sequence (DNA): TGTGCCAGTAGTATCACCAGGGGATTGGATGAGCAGTTCTTC.

This chain links TRBV30 with TRBJ2-5, with a tentative D call TRBD2 (6 bases). CDR3 length equals 13 residues. CDR1 GTSNPN and CDR2 SVGIG come from the germline V gene (reference sequence). Trimming left V 0 bases short and J 3 bases short, with 8 bases between. The CDR3 DNA is TGTGCCTGGAGTGTACGCGGGGAAGAGACCCAGTACTTC. Residues: CAWSVRGEETQYF.

The CDR3 is CAISDAPSSYEQYV. As DNA, the CDR3 is TGTGCCATCAGTGACGCACCGAGCTCCTACGAGCAGTACGTC. V usage is TRBV10-3 and J usage is TRBJ2-7; D is unresolved. Trimming shortened V by 3 bases and J by 0 bases, and 9 bases separated the two germline ends. This CDR3 has 14 residues. Looked up from germline, CDR1 is ENHRY and CDR2 is SYGVKD.

The gene calls are TRBV9 and TRBJ1-1; D unresolved. CDR1 is SGDLS and CDR2 is YYNGEE in the germline V gene. V lost 1 base to trimming and J lost 0 bases, with 7 bases between them. CDR3 length: 14 residues. CDR3 in amino acids: CASSVRAMNTEAFF. The CDR3 DNA reads TGTGCCAGCAGCGTAAGGGCCATGAACACTGAAGCTTTCTTT.